The 3 T cell receptor beta chains given below trace back to one sample, sequenced in a study. TCRdb analysed the 5' RACE reads with MiXCR anew, one entry per CDR3 protein. The repertoire has 45,000 to 60,000 distinct CDR3 sequences, around 25% of them found once; the top ten carry 3.2%. The specimen was tumor-infiltrating naive CD4+ T cells sorted from the breast tumor. Documented subset: naive CD4+ T cells, CD4+CD45RA+CD25-. The receptors derive from a female donor with breast cancer.

V and J are TRBV5-1 and TRBJ2-1, with 7 nucleotides matching TRBD2. CDR1 and CDR2 (germline): SGHRS, YFSETQ. The CDR3 sequence is 14 residues long. Trimming removed 4 bases from V and 7 bases from J; junction bases left unmatched: 8. As DNA, the CDR3 is TGCGCCAGCAGCCTTCTAGCGGCCAAAAATGAGCAGTTCTTC. It codes for CASSLLAAKNEQFF. Based on the CDR3 plus reference TRBV5-1 and TRBJ2-1, the full variable domain is KAGVTQTPRYLIKTRGQQVTLSCSPISGHRSVSWYQQTPGQGLQFLFEYFSETQRNKGNFPGRFSGRQFSNSRSEMNVSTLELGDSALYLCASSLLAAKNEQFFGPGTRLTVL.

This clonotype turned up a few times. The rearrangement uses TRBV6-1 and TRBJ2-1; no definite D call. The germline V and J ends were trimmed by 5 bases and 2 bases, with 13 bases remaining between them. This CDR3 spans 15 amino acids. Germline-derived CDR1 and CDR2 are MNHNS and SASEGT. CDR3 nucleotide sequence: TGTGCCAGCAGTCCCCAAGGCCAACCCTACAATGAGCAGTTCTTC. This encodes CASSPQGQPYNEQFF.

This chain connects TRBV7-6 to TRBJ1-2, with D possibly matching TRBD1 (5 bases). Germline CDR1 is SGHVS and CDR2 is FNYEAQ. The CDR3 loop spans 17 amino acids. Trimming took off 5 bases at V and 0 bases at J, with 19 bases between the two ends. The CDR3 region has the DNA TGTGCCAGCAGCACTAGTCGGGGACCGACCTCTAACTATGGCTACACCTTC. Its translation is CASSTSRGPTSNYGYTF.